Many counts were recorded for the clone carrying this T cell receptor beta chain. TCRdb processed the 5' RACE reads anew with MiXCR; each CDR3 protein has one entry. The sample carries 250,000 to 350,000 distinct CDR3 sequences, 20% to 25% recorded once. The data were taken from a study of CD8 T cells in ankylosing spondylitis. The CDR3 totals 15 residues. The germline V gene encodes CDR1 SGHAT and CDR2 FQNNGV. V was pared by 6 bases and J by 4 bases, with 9 bases of the junction left unmatched. The clonotype was recovered from a female donor with ankylosing spondylitis or in good health (not recorded which). This sequence joins TRBV11-2 and TRBJ2-1; 7 bases align to TRBD1. Material for sequencing was blood, either unsorted or a sorted T cell fraction (not recorded which). The CDR3 loop is CASRGDRVQYNEQFF. In DNA, the CDR3 is TGTGCCAGCAGGGGCGACAGGGTGCAGTACAATGAGCAGTTCTTC.